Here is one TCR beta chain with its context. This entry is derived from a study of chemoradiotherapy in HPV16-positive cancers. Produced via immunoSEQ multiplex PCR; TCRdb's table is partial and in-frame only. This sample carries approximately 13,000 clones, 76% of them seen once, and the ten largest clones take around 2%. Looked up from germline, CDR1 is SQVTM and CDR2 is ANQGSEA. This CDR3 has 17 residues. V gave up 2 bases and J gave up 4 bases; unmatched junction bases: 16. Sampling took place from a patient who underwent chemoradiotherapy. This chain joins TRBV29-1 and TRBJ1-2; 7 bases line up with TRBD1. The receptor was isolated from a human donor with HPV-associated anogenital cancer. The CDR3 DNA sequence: TGCAGCGTTGAATTCGTCGCCGGGACAGAGCTTACCTATGGCTACACCTTC. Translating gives CSVEFVAGTELTYGYTF.